The 10 T cell receptor beta chains below were found in one sample sequenced in a study of blood T cell repertoires in COVID-19. The protocol was immunoSEQ multiplex PCR, while the TCRdb copy is restricted to in-frame clones and leaves out a portion. The profile shows about 54,000 clones, approximately 80% of them singletons. Input material: peripheral blood. Receptor source: a woman aged 55-69 years with acute or convalescent COVID-19.

The chain recombines TRBV27 with TRBJ1-6; 10 bases align to TRBD1. CDR3 length: 13 residues. The trim removed 7 bases at V and 9 bases at J, leaving 3 bases unmatched. CDR1 and CDR2 (germline): MNHEY, SMNVEV (reference sequence). This CDR3 reads CASNRDRGSPLHF. CDR3 bases: TGTGCCAGCAACCGGGACAGGGGTTCACCCCTCCACTTT.

By share, this clone counts as large (0.1 to 1%). The chain links TRBV6-5 to TRBJ2-7, with 8 bases aligning to TRBD1. CDR1 MNHEY and CDR2 SVGAGI come from the germline V gene. J was trimmed by 6 bases and V by 2 bases; bases with no gene match: 3. This CDR3 is built from 13 residues. CDR3 DNA sequence: TGTGCCAGCAGTTACGGACAGGGCCTCGAGCAGTACTTC. Residues: CASSYGQGLEQYF.

The chain joins TRBV9 to TRBJ2-3; TRBD2 matches at 9 bases. The V gene end was trimmed by 5 bases and the J gene end by 4 bases; junction bases not matched to a gene: 8. This CDR3 is built from 15 residues. Per the germline V gene, CDR1 is SGDLS and CDR2 is YYNGEE. The CDR3 loop reads CASSLNIAGADTQYF. As DNA, the CDR3 is TGTGCCAGCAGTCTAAACATAGCGGGAGCAGATACGCAGTATTTT.

The chain recombines TRBV5-4 with TRBJ1-2, with a possible D match to TRBD1 (5 bases). Trimming removed 4 bases at V and 0 bases at J, with 19 bases between. Germline values: CDR1 SGHNT, CDR2 YYREEE (reference sequence). The CDR3 is made up of 17 amino acids. CDR3 in amino acids: CASSLRGGAVANYGYTF. CDR3 DNA sequence: TGTGCCAGCAGCCTCCGGGGAGGGGCCGTAGCTAACTATGGCTACACCTTC.

This clone was observed a single time. The chain carries TRBV5-6 and TRBJ2-5, with D tentatively TRBD1 (5 bases). CDR3 size: 16 residues. Trimming took off 4 bases at V and 4 bases at J, with 20 bases between the two ends. Germline lookup yields CDR1 SGHDT and CDR2 YYEEEE. CDR3 DNA: TGTGCCAGCAGCGTCGGACATAACCAAAGGGCAGAGACCCAGTACTTC. Its translation is CASSVGHNQRAETQYF.

The chain carries TRBV28 and TRBJ2-6, with TRBD1 matching 8 bases. The CDR3 length is 18 residues. Germline V gene sequence: CDR1 MDHEN, CDR2 SYDVKM. V gave up 8 bases and J gave up 0 bases; unmatched junction bases: 12. The CDR3 nucleotides are TGTGCCAGCCGACTACGACAGGGGCCAAGCTCTGGGGCCAACGTCCTGACTTTC. Its protein is CASRLRQGPSSGANVLTF. The variable domain in full, with the rest retrieved from reference TRBV28 and TRBJ2-6, is DVKVTQSSRYLVKRTGEKVFLECVQDMDHENMFWYRQDPGLGLRLIYFSYDVKMKEKGDIPEGYSVSREKKERFSLILESASTNQTSMYLCASRLRQGPSSGANVLTFGAGSRLTVL.

The J gene is TRBJ2-7, the V gene TRBV11-2; a possible D gene is TRBD2 (5 bases). V was clipped by 0 bases and J by 4 bases, with 7 bases between them. Per the germline V gene, CDR1 is SGHAT and CDR2 is FQNNGV. The CDR3 length is 13 residues. The CDR3 spells CASSLERGYEQYF. CDR3 coding DNA: TGTGCCAGCAGCTTAGAACGAGGGTACGAGCAGTACTTC.

This chain uses TRBV4-2 with TRBJ2-6; perhaps TRBD1 as D (6 bases). This CDR3 is 15 amino acids long. Germline V CDR1 and CDR2: LGHNA, YNFKEQ. V shed 3 bases and J shed 0 bases, with 6 bases lying between them. The CDR3 coding sequence is TGTGCCAGCAGCCAGACAGGCTCTGGGGCCAACGTCCTGACTTTC. It codes for CASSQTGSGANVLTF.

The J gene is TRBJ1-1, the V gene TRBV19, with 11 bases identical to TRBD1. Germline-derived CDR1 and CDR2 are LNHDA and SQIVND (reference sequence). CDR3 length equals 16 residues. The V gene end was trimmed by 9 bases and the J gene end by 0 bases; junction bases not matched to a gene: 9. CDR3 sequence: CASQFRDRGVNTEAFF. Here the CDR3 DNA reads TGTGCCAGCCAATTCCGGGACAGGGGGGTGAACACTGAAGCTTTCTTT.

This clone occurred once. The genes are TRBV5-1 and TRBJ1-4; TRBD1 might be the D (5 bases). V dropped 4 bases and J dropped 2 bases, with 9 bases sitting between them. Germline CDR1 SGHRS, CDR2 YFSETQ. The length of the CDR3 is 14 residues. CDR3 protein: CASSAGRTNEKLFF. In nucleotides, the CDR3 is TGCGCCAGCAGCGCGGGACGGACTAATGAAAAACTGTTTTTT.